A single sample is the source of the 5 T cell receptor beta chains below, sequenced in a study of patients and donors after allogeneic stem cell transplantation. TCRdb recomputed calls from the RT-PCR reads with MiXCR, one row per CDR3 protein. Counted here are about 960,000 distinct CDR3 sequences, approximately 18% occurring once; the ten biggest clones make up 5% to 6.5%. The sample comprised blood, either unsorted or a sorted T cell fraction (not recorded which). The receptors here all came from a human donor who was either an allogeneic HSCT recipient or a stem cell or donor lymphocyte infusion donor (not recorded which). It is not recorded whose cells these are; they may come from a transplant donor.

V and J are TRBV21-1 and TRBJ2-7; the DNA was not used to check the table's D call, TRBD1. TRBV21-1 is marked as a pseudogene. CDR3 length: 15 amino acids. Written as DNA, the CDR3 is TGTGCCAGCATTGCACAGGGGCCGCGGATCAAAGAGCAGTACTTC. Encoded protein: CASIAQGPRIKEQYF.

This chain joins TRBV5-6 and TRBJ1-1; perhaps TRBD1 as D (5 bases). The V end lost 4 bases, the J end lost 1 base, and 11 bases lay between the germline ends. CDR1 SGHDT and CDR2 YYEEEE come from the germline V gene. The CDR3 is 14 amino acids. The CDR3 DNA reads as TGTGCCAGCAGCGAAGTAGGGGCGAACACTGAAGCTTTCTTT. Its translation: CASSEVGANTEAFF.

This clonotype showed up just a few times. The chain couples TRBV20-1 to TRBJ2-7; a weak D match, TRBD2 (6 bases). The CDR3 extends over 15 amino acids. The germline V gene has CDR1 DFQATT and CDR2 SNEGSKA (reference sequence). Trimming stripped 0 bases from V and 6 bases from J, with 18 bases between. The CDR3 reads CSAREGGNAWGEQYF. The DNA of the CDR3 is TGCAGTGCTAGAGAGGGCGGGAACGCGTGGGGCGAGCAGTACTTC.

This chain links TRBV12-3 or TRBV12-4 with TRBJ2-1; 13 nucleotides align to TRBD2. The CDR3 consists of 14 residues. J gave up 10 bases and V 3 bases, and 3 bases lay outside the gene matches. As DNA, the CDR3 is TGTGCCAGCAGTTTCACTAGCGGGAGGGAGGAGCAGTTCTTC. Translation gives CASSFTSGREEQFF.

Only a few counts were recorded for this clonotype. The chain is built from TRBV20-1 and TRBJ1-1, with D perhaps TRBD1 (6 bases). Trimming removed 8 bases from V and 7 bases from J, with 17 bases in between. The CDR3 extends over 12 amino acids. In germline, CDR1 is DFQATT, CDR2 SNEGSKA (reference sequence). CDR3 amino acids: CSQRGAWDEAFF. The CDR3 DNA sequence: TGCAGTCAGCGGGGGGCGTGGGATGAAGCTTTCTTT.